This is a list of T cell receptor beta chains from one sample in a study of T cells in narcolepsy. The data were produced by immunoSEQ multiplex PCR, yet TCRdb's version contains in-frame clones alone and is incomplete. The sample includes 30,000 to 35,000 clones, 80% to 85% of them seen just once. The specimen sequenced was CD45RA- memory CD4+ T cells from PBMCs. Every receptor here comes from a human donor with narcolepsy. The CDR3 runs from the conserved cysteine through the conserved F or W. A D gene is named only where the DNA matches it firmly. Clone size is not always given. Where it is, it says once, few, many or a class for expanded clones.

clone size: once
D gene: NA
J gene: TRBJ2-5
V gene: TRBV6-1
CDR3 protein: CASARGPGQETQYF
CDR3 DNA: TGTGCCAGCGCTAGGGGTCCGGGCCAAGAGACCCAGTACTTC

clone size: NA
D gene: TRBD1
J gene: TRBJ1-1
V gene: TRBV11-2
CDR3 protein: CASSPRQGGLGEAFF
CDR3 DNA: TGTGCCAGCAGCCCCAGACAGGGGGGATTGGGTGAAGCTTTCTTT

clone size: NA
D gene: NA
J gene: TRBJ1-2
V gene: TRBV5-4
CDR3 protein: CASSLYGGTNYGYTF
CDR3 DNA: TGTGCCAGCAGCTTGTACGGAGGGACTAACTATGGCTACACCTTC

clone size: once
D gene: NA
J gene: TRBJ1-1
V gene: TRBV7-8
CDR3 protein: CASSSTLEAFF
CDR3 DNA: TGTGCCAGCAGCTCAACCCTTGAAGCTTTCTTT

clone size: NA
D gene: NA
J gene: TRBJ2-5
V gene: TRBV7-2
CDR3 protein: CASSLGVVSLETQYF
CDR3 DNA: TGTGCCAGCAGCTTAGGGGTGGTTTCTCTAGAGACCCAGTACTTC

clone size: NA
D gene: NA
J gene: TRBJ1-2
V gene: TRBV19
CDR3 protein: CASSMFRDGSGYTF
CDR3 DNA: TGTGCCAGTAGTATGTTCAGGGATGGATCTGGCTACACCTTC

clone size: NA
D gene: NA
J gene: TRBJ2-2
V gene: TRBV5-8
CDR3 protein: CASSFRAVNTGELFF
CDR3 DNA: TGTGCCAGCAGCTTCCGGGCCGTAAACACCGGGGAGCTGTTTTTT

clone size: NA
D gene: NA
J gene: TRBJ1-1
V gene: TRBV19
CDR3 protein: CASSRADRNTEAFF
CDR3 DNA: TGTGCCAGTAGCCGGGCAGACCGGAACACTGAAGCTTTCTTT

clone size: NA
D gene: TRBD2
J gene: TRBJ2-5
V gene: TRBV19
CDR3 protein: CASSDTGTSGGETQYF
CDR3 DNA: TGTGCCAGTAGTGATACCGGGACTAGCGGGGGAGAGACCCAGTACTTC

clone size: NA
D gene: TRBD1
J gene: TRBJ1-2
V gene: TRBV5-6
CDR3 protein: CASSLGDRAYGYTF
CDR3 DNA: TGTGCCAGCAGCTTAGGAGACAGGGCCTATGGCTACACCTTC

clone size: few
D gene: NA
J gene: TRBJ2-7
V gene: TRBV27
CDR3 protein: CASSGGRGPTYEQYF
CDR3 DNA: TGTGCCAGCAGTGGTGGCAGAGGGCCCACCTACGAGCAGTACTTC

clone size: NA
D gene: TRBD2
J gene: TRBJ2-1
V gene: TRBV5-1
CDR3 protein: CASSFGSSGGNEQFF
CDR3 DNA: TGCGCCAGCAGCTTTGGGTCTAGCGGGGGCAATGAGCAGTTCTTC

clone size: NA
D gene: NA
J gene: TRBJ1-5
V gene: TRBV6-1
CDR3 protein: CASSGLLDQPQHF
CDR3 DNA: TGTGCCAGCAGTGGTCTATTAGATCAGCCCCAGCATTTT

clone size: few
D gene: NA
J gene: TRBJ1-1
V gene: TRBV27
CDR3 protein: CASSWSLNTEAFF
CDR3 DNA: TGTGCCAGCAGTTGGTCGTTGAACACTGAAGCTTTCTTT

clone size: NA
D gene: TRBD1
J gene: TRBJ2-3
V gene: TRBV6-5
CDR3 protein: CASTPEGQDTQYF
CDR3 DNA: TGTGCCAGCACCCCCGAGGGACAGGATACGCAGTATTTT

clone size: NA
D gene: NA
J gene: TRBJ1-2
V gene: TRBV9
CDR3 protein: CASSTQTIYGYTF
CDR3 DNA: TGTGCCAGCAGCACCCAAACCATCTATGGCTACACCTTC

clone size: NA
D gene: TRBD2
J gene: TRBJ2-3
V gene: TRBV5-1
CDR3 protein: CASSLVASGAPTTQYF
CDR3 DNA: TGCGCCAGCAGCTTGGTGGCTAGCGGGGCCCCGACTACGCAGTATTTT

clone size: NA
D gene: NA
J gene: TRBJ2-6
V gene: TRBV30
CDR3 protein: CAWSLWGGANVLTF
CDR3 DNA: TGTGCCTGGAGTTTGTGGGGTGGGGCCAACGTCCTGACTTTC

clone size: NA
D gene: TRBD1
J gene: TRBJ2-5
V gene: TRBV2
CDR3 protein: CASSGYRGETQYF
CDR3 DNA: TGTGCCAGCAGTGGTTACAGGGGAGAGACCCAGTACTTC

clone size: NA
D gene: NA
J gene: TRBJ2-3
V gene: TRBV4-1
CDR3 protein: CASSQDHRRTQYF
CDR3 DNA: TGCGCCAGCAGCCAAGATCATCGCCGGACGCAGTATTTT

clone size: NA
D gene: TRBD1
J gene: TRBJ2-7
V gene: TRBV5-1
CDR3 protein: CASSLSQTGAYEQYF
CDR3 DNA: TGCGCCAGCAGCTTGAGCCAGACAGGGGCCTACGAGCAGTACTTC

clone size: NA
D gene: TRBD2
J gene: TRBJ2-3
V gene: TRBV6-5
CDR3 protein: CASSRSGGGTDTQYF
CDR3 DNA: TGTGCCAGCAGTCGTAGCGGGGGTGGTACAGATACGCAGTATTTT

clone size: few
D gene: TRBD1
J gene: TRBJ2-1
V gene: TRBV10-2
CDR3 protein: CASSGQGGPEQFF
CDR3 DNA: TGCGCCAGCAGTGGACAGGGGGGCCCTGAGCAGTTCTTC

clone size: NA
D gene: NA
J gene: TRBJ2-2
V gene: TRBV6-5
CDR3 protein: CASSYRKFTGELFF
CDR3 DNA: TGTGCCAGCAGTTACAGGAAGTTTACCGGGGAGCTGTTTTTT

clone size: NA
D gene: NA
J gene: TRBJ1-2
V gene: TRBV6-5
CDR3 protein: CASSYRIGTIHGYTF
CDR3 DNA: TGTGCCAGCAGTTACCGCATTGGGACGATCCATGGCTACACCTTC

clone size: few
D gene: NA
J gene: TRBJ2-7
V gene: TRBV6-5
CDR3 protein: CASSPVDYEQYF
CDR3 DNA: TGTGCCAGCAGTCCTGTTGACTACGAGCAGTACTTC

clone size: NA
D gene: NA
J gene: TRBJ2-5
V gene: TRBV19
CDR3 protein: CASSLTATMMETQYF
CDR3 DNA: TGTGCCAGTAGTTTGACAGCGACCATGATGGAGACCCAGTACTTC

clone size: NA
D gene: NA
J gene: TRBJ2-7
V gene: TRBV16
CDR3 protein: CASSQSGSSYEQYF
CDR3 DNA: TGTGCCAGCAGCCAATCTGGCAGTTCCTACGAGCAGTACTTC

clone size: NA
D gene: NA
J gene: TRBJ2-7
V gene: TRBV30
CDR3 protein: CAWTSLGHEQYF
CDR3 DNA: TGTGCCTGGACTTCCCTGGGCCACGAGCAGTACTTC

clone size: NA
D gene: NA
J gene: TRBJ1-5
V gene: TRBV7-8
CDR3 protein: CASSVRGDQPQHF
CDR3 DNA: TGTGCCAGCAGCGTCCGGGGAGATCAGCCCCAGCATTTT

clone size: few
D gene: TRBD1
J gene: TRBJ2-3
V gene: TRBV12-5
CDR3 protein: CASGPGGATDTQYF
CDR3 DNA: TGTGCTAGTGGACCAGGGGGCGCAACAGATACGCAGTATTTT

clone size: NA
D gene: NA
J gene: TRBJ1-1
V gene: TRBV6-1
CDR3 protein: CASSYRQNTEAFF
CDR3 DNA: TGTGCCAGCAGTTATAGGCAGAACACTGAAGCTTTCTTT

clone size: NA
D gene: NA
J gene: TRBJ2-5
V gene: TRBV18
CDR3 protein: CASSPSDPGPVRTQYF
CDR3 DNA: TGTGCCAGCTCACCGTCGGACCCGGGCCCTGTGAGGACCCAGTACTTC

clone size: NA
D gene: NA
J gene: TRBJ1-3
V gene: TRBV19
CDR3 protein: CASRSGGSGNTIYF
CDR3 DNA: TGTGCCAGTAGATCGGGTGGCTCTGGAAACACCATATATTTT

clone size: NA
D gene: NA
J gene: TRBJ2-7
V gene: TRBV5-1
CDR3 protein: CASSWGGGVNEQYF
CDR3 DNA: TGCGCCAGCAGCTGGGGCGGGGGCGTCAACGAGCAGTACTTC